The table lists the clone carrying this T cell receptor (beta chain) with a few counts. Its antigen remains unknown. One entry per CDR3 protein, called by TCRdb with MiXCR from the 5' RACE reads. The profile shows roughly 1.6 million distinct CDR3 sequences, less than 40% of them singletons. Germline CDR1 and CDR2: SGHRS and YFSETQ. The V segment lost 2 bases and the J segment 2 bases; nucleotides outside the gene matches: 4. This CDR3 comprises 16 residues. This entry belongs to a study of identical twins. The study, taken as a whole, reports: There were fewer insertions in abundant cord blood beta clonotypes, but memory repertoires showed no such pattern. The analysis was cross-sectional rather than longitudinal within donors. There was an excess of low generation probability in the out-of-frame alpha sequences that twins shared.

The receptor was isolated from a newborn girl in good health. V usage is TRBV5-1 and J usage is TRBJ2-1; 10 nucleotides match TRBD2. The sequencing input was cord blood. The CDR3 nucleotides read TGCGCCAGCAGCTTCCTAGCGGGAGCCACCTACAATGAGCAGTTCTTC. Encoded protein: CASSFLAGATYNEQFF.